A single sample gave rise to the 29 T cell receptor beta chains below, sequenced in a study of blood T cell repertoires in COVID-19. Only in-frame clones appear in the TCRdb table, and some are missing; sequencing was by immunoSEQ multiplex PCR. The table lists 390,000 or so clones, 90% of them singletons. Sequenced: peripheral blood. The receptor set was obtained from a man aged 18-30 years with active or convalescent COVID-19.

The sample holds a few counts of this clone. This chain's CDR3 is CASSVGTPPGTQYF. As DNA, the CDR3 is TGTGCCAGCTCCGTAGGTACCCCCCCGGGGACCCAGTACTTC. This chain connects TRBV18 to TRBJ2-5; D uncertain. Germline lookup yields CDR1 KGHSH and CDR2 LQKENI. Trimming pared 6 bases from V and 7 bases from J, leaving 18 bases between. CDR3 size: 14 residues.

In this sample, this clone turned up once. The chain uses TRBV6-4 and TRBJ2-2; weak D call: TRBD2 (7 bases). Trimming cost V 3 bases and J 6 bases, with 11 bases left between them. CDR3 length: 14 residues. Germline V lookup: CDR1 MRHNA, CDR2 SNTAGT. The CDR3 spells CASSERGAAGELFF. The CDR3 region has the DNA TGTGCCAGCAGTGAACGGGGGGCAGCCGGGGAGCTGTTTTTT.

This clone was seen only once. The chain combines TRBV4-3 with TRBJ2-3, with D possibly matching TRBD1 (5 bases). The CDR3 covers 16 residues. Deletions cut 1 base from V and 2 bases from J, with 13 bases between. Germline V gene lookup returns CDR1 LGHNA and CDR2 YSLEER. The CDR3 reads CASSQGQQVYTDTQYF. The CDR3 DNA is TGCGCCAGCAGCCAAGGACAGCAGGTTTACACAGATACGCAGTATTTT.

The gene calls are TRBV18 and TRBJ2-3; the match to TRBD2 covers 9 bases. This CDR3 has 15 residues. Germline V lookup: CDR1 KGHSH, CDR2 LQKENI. The junction had 5 bases not matched to a gene; V was cut back by 1 base and J by 6 bases. CDR3 in amino acids: CASSPRSGRWDTQYF. CDR3 nucleotides: TGTGCCAGCTCACCACGAAGCGGGAGGTGGGATACGCAGTATTTT.

The chain carries TRBV5-6 and TRBJ2-4; D is possibly TRBD2 (5 bases). Germline CDR1 is SGHDT and CDR2 is YYEEEE. The CDR3 contains 11 residues. V was shortened by 5 bases and J by 13 bases, with 13 bases between the two germline ends. The CDR3 is CASSNPGTQYF. CDR3 in DNA: TGTGCCAGCAGTAATCCGGGAACACAGTACTTC.

The rearrangement joins TRBV6-6 to TRBJ2-5, with 8 bases lining up with TRBD1. Germline CDR1 reads MNHNY; CDR2 reads SVGAGI (reference sequence). The CDR3 covers 14 residues. Trimming removed 5 bases from V and 5 bases from J; junction bases left unmatched: 7. CDR3 loop: CASSRTGRWETQYF. CDR3 coding DNA: TGTGCCAGCAGTCGGACAGGGCGGTGGGAGACCCAGTACTTC.

The chain uses TRBV12-1 and TRBJ2-4; TRBD2, as called in the table, went unchecked against the DNA. TRBV12-1 is classified as a pseudogene. This CDR3 contains 15 residues. The DNA for the CDR3 is TGTGCCAGCAGACCGGAGACGGGGGGCTTAAACATTCAGTACTTC. Amino acids: CASRPETGGLNIQYF.

The J gene is TRBJ2-5, the V gene TRBV5-1, with 12 bases matching TRBD2. Germline values: CDR1 SGHRS, CDR2 YFSETQ. This CDR3 has 16 amino acids. Trimming removed 0 bases from V and 5 bases from J; junction bases left unmatched: 5. This CDR3 is CASSLGDTSGRETQYF. CDR3 bases: TGCGCCAGCAGCTTGGGCGATACTAGCGGGAGGGAGACCCAGTACTTC.

The chain is built from TRBV5-1 and TRBJ2-5; 8 bases fit TRBD2. V was pared by 3 bases and J by 5 bases, with 15 bases of the junction left unmatched. The CDR3 has 17 amino acids. Germline V gene sequence: CDR1 SGHRS, CDR2 YFSETQ. The CDR3 DNA sequence: TGCGCCAGCAGCTCCGGTGGGCTAGCGGGCCGAGTGGAGACCCAGTACTTC. Translating gives CASSSGGLAGRVETQYF.

With regard to this clone: The identical CDR3 is also encoded by other nucleotide sequences in the sample. V and J are TRBV7-3 and TRBJ2-1, with 10 bases identical to TRBD2. Germline V gene data show CDR1 as SGHTA and CDR2 as FQGTGA. V was clipped by 4 bases and J by 4 bases; unmatched bases: 4. The CDR3 covers 15 residues. The CDR3 DNA is TGTGCCAGCAGCTCCGGGACTAGCGTATACAATGAGCAGTTCTTC. Protein product: CASSSGTSVYNEQFF. The whole variable domain, remainder taken from reference TRBV7-3 and TRBJ2-1, is GAGVSQTPSNKVTEKGKYVELRCDPISGHTALYWYRQSLGQGPEFLIYFQGTGAADDSGLPNDRFFAVRPEGSVSTLKIQRTERGDSAVYLCASSSGTSVYNEQFFGPGTRLTVL.

This clone was picked up one time. This chain uses TRBV28 with TRBJ1-3; D perhaps matches TRBD1 (6 bases). V lost 6 bases and J 0 bases, leaving 12 bases between the germline ends. This CDR3 comprises 15 residues. Germline CDR1 is MDHEN and CDR2 is SYDVKM. The CDR3 loop reads CASSRQDRSGNTIYF. CDR3 sequence (DNA): TGTGCCAGCAGCCGACAGGATCGCTCTGGAAACACCATATATTTT. Using reference TRBV28 and TRBJ1-3 for the parts outside the CDR3, the full variable domain is DVKVTQSSRYLVKRTGEKVFLECVQDMDHENMFWYRQDPGLGLRLIYFSYDVKMKEKGDIPEGYSVSREKKERFSLILESASTNQTSMYLCASSRQDRSGNTIYFGEGSWLTVV.

The chain carries TRBV5-4 and TRBJ2-7; 8 bases align to TRBD1. The CDR3 has 13 residues. Looked up from germline, CDR1 is SGHNT and CDR2 is YYREEE (reference sequence). V shed 2 bases and J 5 bases; nucleotides not matched to a gene: 3. The DNA for the CDR3 is TGTGCCAGCAGCTTTCAGGGGGCCCACGAGCAGTACTTC. This translates into CASSFQGAHEQYF.

The rearrangement joins TRBV12-3 or TRBV12-4 to TRBJ1-2; 7 bases are shared with TRBD1. The CDR3 length is 12 residues. V lost 5 bases to trimming and J lost 9 bases; unmatched junction nucleotides: 6. The CDR3 DNA is TGTGCCAGCAGTCGGGACAGCAGGAGCTACACCTTC. The encoded protein is CASSRDSRSYTF.

The rearrangement uses TRBV18 and TRBJ2-2; no reliable D call. V lost 1 base to trimming and J lost 6 bases, with 18 bases between them. Germline CDR1 is KGHSH and CDR2 is LQKENI. CDR3 length: 17 residues. The CDR3 region is CASSPQISAELAGELFF. CDR3 bases: TGTGCCAGCTCACCACAGATAAGCGCGGAGCTCGCCGGGGAGCTGTTTTTT.

V usage is TRBV28 and J usage is TRBJ1-1; 9 bases align to TRBD1. V lost 2 bases to trimming and J lost 5 bases; unmatched junction nucleotides: 3. The germline V gene encodes CDR1 MDHEN and CDR2 SYDVKM. The CDR3 length is 14 residues. In nucleotides, the CDR3 is TGTGCCAGCAGTTTACGGACAGGGGTGACTGAAGCTTTCTTT. The encoded protein is CASSLRTGVTEAFF. Full variable domain (outside the CDR3, taken from reference TRBV28 and TRBJ1-1): DVKVTQSSRYLVKRTGEKVFLECVQDMDHENMFWYRQDPGLGLRLIYFSYDVKMKEKGDIPEGYSVSREKKERFSLILESASTNQTSMYLCASSLRTGVTEAFFGQGTRLTVV.

This sequence joins TRBV24-1 and TRBJ2-3; TRBD2 matches at 9 bases. V lost 5 bases to trimming and J lost 5 bases; unmatched junction nucleotides: 7. Germline V CDR1 and CDR2: KGHDR, SFDVKD. The CDR3 sequence is 15 residues long. The CDR3 DNA reads TGTGCCACCAGTGGATTAGCGGGAGTGGTAGATACGCAGTATTTT. Translating gives CATSGLAGVVDTQYF.

The V call is TRBV19, the J call TRBJ1-2; 9 positions match TRBD1. Germline lookup yields CDR1 LNHDA and CDR2 SQIVND (reference sequence). The junction had 6 bases not matched to a gene; V was cut back by 5 bases and J by 2 bases. The CDR3 is 15 amino acids. For the CDR3, the DNA is TGTGCCAGTAGTTGGGGACAGGGTGGGAACTATGGCTACACCTTC. Protein: CASSWGQGGNYGYTF. The variable domain in full, completed from reference TRBV19 and TRBJ1-2, reads DGGITQSPKYLFRKEGQNVTLSCEQNLNHDAMYWYRQDPGQGLRLIYYSQIVNDFQKGDIAEGYSVSREKKESFPLTVTSAQKNPTAFYLCASSWGQGGNYGYTFGSGTRLTVV.

The chain recombines TRBV4-3 with TRBJ1-6; D call uncertain. Germline V gene data show CDR1 as LGHNA and CDR2 as YSLEER. Trimming cost V 1 base and J 5 bases, with 15 bases left between them. The length of the CDR3 is 17 residues. The CDR3 region has the DNA TGCGCCAGCAGCCAAGCCCCCGACTCGTGGAATAATTCACCCCTCCACTTT. Translation: CASSQAPDSWNNSPLHF.

This clone showed up just once. CDR3 DNA: TGTGCCAGCAGCTTAAAGGGTGCTAGCGGGTGGAATGAGCAGTTCTTC. Its translation is CASSLKGASGWNEQFF. This chain links TRBV7-3 with TRBJ2-1; 8 nucleotides agree with TRBD2. V was pared by 1 base and J by 7 bases, with 9 bases of the junction left unmatched. The V gene's germline CDR1 is SGHTA and CDR2 FQGTGA. This CDR3 contains 16 residues. Using reference TRBV7-3 and TRBJ2-1 for the parts outside the CDR3, the full variable domain is GAGVSQTPSNKVTEKGKYVELRCDPISGHTALYWYRQSLGQGPEFLIYFQGTGAADDSGLPNDRFFAVRPEGSVSTLKIQRTERGDSAVYLCASSLKGASGWNEQFFGPGTRLTVL.

The gene calls are TRBV4-3 and TRBJ2-1, with D hard to call. The CDR3 consists of 12 residues. Trimming pared 5 bases from V and 7 bases from J, leaving 9 bases between. Germline-derived CDR1 and CDR2 are LGHNA and YSLEER. The CDR3 nucleotides are TGCGCCAGCAGCGATCTGAGTAATGAGCAGTTCTTC. This translates into CASSDLSNEQFF.

The chain combines TRBV18 with TRBJ2-4; perhaps TRBD2 as D (6 bases). V lost 0 bases and J lost 3, with 12 bases in between. CDR1 and CDR2 (germline): KGHSH, LQKENI. This CDR3 region has 16 residues. CDR3 loop: CASSPPGTSGKNIQYF. In DNA, the CDR3 is TGTGCCAGCTCACCACCCGGGACTTCAGGCAAAAACATTCAGTACTTC.

This clone showed up just once. V is TRBV27 and J is TRBJ2-7; 8 nucleotides match TRBD1. CDR3 size: 15 residues. Losses at the gene ends were 3 bases for V and 4 bases for J; bases not matched to a gene: 8. Germline V gene data show CDR1 as MNHEY and CDR2 as SMNVEV (reference sequence). This CDR3 reads CASSLGRGPLYEQYF. The DNA for the CDR3 is TGTGCCAGCAGTTTGGGCAGGGGGCCATTGTACGAGCAGTACTTC.

This chain links TRBV19 with TRBJ1-1; 7 bases line up with TRBD1. CDR3 size: 16 residues. With 0 bases clipped from V and 1 base from J, the junction kept 5 bases outside the gene matches. CDR1 and CDR2 from the germline V gene are LNHDA and SQIVND (reference sequence). Here the CDR3 reads CASSIEKTGPNTEAFF. CDR3 in DNA: TGTGCCAGTAGTATAGAAAAGACAGGGCCGAACACTGAAGCTTTCTTT.

This chain joins TRBV24-1 and TRBJ2-7, with 8 bases that match TRBD1. The V and J ends lost 4 bases and 2 bases, in that order; junction bases with no gene match: 3. The germline CDR1 and CDR2 sequences are KGHDR and SFDVKD. The CDR3 has 14 amino acids. CDR3 sequence: CATSEDRAPYEQYF. The DNA of the CDR3 is TGTGCCACCAGTGAGGACAGGGCGCCCTACGAGCAGTACTTC.

The V call is TRBV6-4, the J call TRBJ2-6; TRBD1 matches 9 bases. The CDR3 loop spans 19 amino acids. V gave up 2 bases and J gave up 2 bases; unmatched junction bases: 10. Germline CDR1 MRHNA, CDR2 SNTAGT. The chain's CDR3 is CASSDNLGQGLAGANVLTF. DNA for the CDR3: TGTGCCAGCAGTGACAACCTAGGACAGGGGTTGGCTGGGGCCAACGTCCTGACTTTC.

The chain combines TRBV7-9 with TRBJ1-1, with no clear D. Trimming stripped 1 base from V and 4 bases from J, with 13 bases between. There are 15 residues in the CDR3. Germline values: CDR1 SEHNR, CDR2 FQNEAQ (reference sequence). CDR3 in amino acids: CASSLVFRESTEAFF. The CDR3 nucleotides read TGTGCCAGCAGCTTAGTCTTCCGGGAGAGCACTGAAGCTTTCTTT.

The chain combines TRBV15 with TRBJ1-4; no definite D call. The V gene's germline CDR1 is LNHNV and CDR2 YYDKDF (reference sequence). The CDR3 covers 17 residues. Deletions cut 1 base from V and 0 bases from J, with 12 bases between. Written as DNA, the CDR3 is TGTGCCACCAGCAGAGCCTTATCGTTTGCAACTAATGAAAAACTGTTTTTT. Translated, it gives CATSRALSFATNEKLFF.

This chain uses TRBV19 with TRBJ1-2; D is perhaps TRBD1 (5 bases). V lost 4 bases to trimming and J lost 4 bases, with 13 bases between them. The CDR3 sequence is 14 residues long. Germline V CDR1 and CDR2: LNHDA, SQIVND (reference sequence). The CDR3 protein is CASSTPGTGYGYTF. CDR3 DNA: TGTGCCAGTAGTACCCCCGGGACTGGCTATGGCTACACCTTC.

The chain has TRBV6-5 and TRBJ1-5, with TRBD1 matching 9 bases. The CDR3 runs 14 residues. CDR1 is MNHEY and CDR2 is SVGAGI in the germline V gene. V trimming: 7 bases; J trimming: 5 bases; junction bases outside the gene matches: 6. The CDR3 DNA reads TGTGCCAGCACCAGACGGACAGGGGATCAGCCCCAGCATTTT. Its translation is CASTRRTGDQPQHF.